Presented here are 5 T cell receptor beta chains from one specimen sequenced in a study of cytomegalovirus exposure and HLA in healthy donors. Primers: 60 Vbeta forward and 13 Jbeta reverse. Data came from immunoSEQ multiplex PCR; TCRdb stores just in-frame clones and leaves some out. The top ten clones hold less than 2% of a sample with about 140,000 clones, almost 85% of them seen once. The sample comprised PBMCs. These receptors originate from a woman aged 40 to 50 in good health and CMV-seronegative.

The chain is built from TRBV7-3 and TRBJ2-2, with TRBD1 matching 7 bases. Germline trimming cut 11 bases from V and 0 bases from J; bases unmatched to any gene: 6. Germline lookup yields CDR1 SGHTA and CDR2 FQGTGA. The CDR3 is made up of 14 amino acids. CDR3 protein: CAFHRGSNTGELFF. Written as DNA, the CDR3 is TGTGCCTTCCACAGGGGATCGAACACCGGGGAGCTGTTTTTT.

The table lists this clone with a count of one. V gene TRBV27 combines with J gene TRBJ2-6; D may be TRBD1 (7 bases). CDR1 MNHEY and CDR2 SMNVEV come from the germline V gene (reference sequence). The V gene lost 5 bases and the J gene lost 0 bases, with 17 bases spanning the gap. The CDR3 loop spans 18 amino acids. CDR3 DNA: TGTGCCAGCAGTCCCCAGGGGGGATTCTTCTCTGGGGCCAACGTCCTGACTTTC. Translated, it gives CASSPQGGFFSGANVLTF.

This chain uses TRBV28 with TRBJ2-5; TRBD2 matches 9 bases. The CDR3 runs to 14 residues. The J segment lost 5 bases and the V segment lost 2 bases, leaving 3 bases of the junction unmatched. Germline CDR1 and CDR2: MDHEN and SYDVKM. CDR3 DNA sequence: TGTGCCAGCAGTTTAGCGGGAGGGTGGGAGACCCAGTACTTC. Translated: CASSLAGGWETQYF. The full variable domain, with the rest looked up from reference TRBV28 and TRBJ2-5, is DVKVTQSSRYLVKRTGEKVFLECVQDMDHENMFWYRQDPGLGLRLIYFSYDVKMKEKGDIPEGYSVSREKKERFSLILESASTNQTSMYLCASSLAGGWETQYFGPGTRLLVL.

On this clone itself: An end of the junction differs from the germline gene, which may be a read error. The identical CDR3 is also encoded by other nucleotide sequences in the sample. The chain couples TRBV27 to TRBJ2-1, with D perhaps TRBD2 (5 bases). Looked up from germline, CDR1 is MNHEY and CDR2 is SMNVEV (reference sequence). This CDR3 spans 13 amino acids. The CDR3, as DNA: TGTGCCAGCAGTTTAGGTCTAGCCAATGAACAGTTCTTC. This gives the protein CASSLGLANEQFF.

The chain couples TRBV10-3 to TRBJ1-2; 7 nucleotides match TRBD1. CDR1 is ENHRY, CDR2 SYGVKD, per germline. The CDR3 runs to 15 residues. V lost 3 bases to trimming and J lost 5 bases; unmatched junction nucleotides: 9. Written as DNA, the CDR3 is TGTGCCATCAGTGACCCGTCGAAGGGGGCGTATGGCTACACCTTC. It specifies CAISDPSKGAYGYTF.